The text below deals with one T cell receptor (beta chain). The target antigen is unknown. Sequenced by immunoSEQ multiplex PCR; TCRdb stores in-frame clones only, minus some. The sample yields approximately 28,000 clones, roughly three quarters seen once. These data come from a study of OX40 agonist ivuxolimab in advanced cancers. Study context: Intravenous ivuxolimab at 0.01 to 10 mg/kg was given to patients every 2 weeks. Study results and caveats: Some patients who did not respond also had low normalized T-cell clonal expansion.

V was clipped by 5 bases and J by 3 bases; unmatched bases: 4. From germline, CDR1 is MDHEN and CDR2 SYDVKM. The CDR3 is 13 residues long. The receptor's source is an adult with an advanced solid tumor such as melanoma, head and neck, liver or kidney cancer. The material sequenced was CD4+ or CD8+ T cells sorted from blood, taken in a trial of the OX40 agonist ivuxolimab. The rearrangement links TRBV28 to TRBJ2-7; 7 bases align to TRBD2. The CDR3, as DNA: TGTGCCAGCAGTGGGGGGGTCTTCTACGAGCAGTACTTC. It translates to CASSGGVFYEQYF.